This TCR beta chain was sequenced during a study of shared clonotypes between healthy human individuals. V dropped 0 bases and J dropped 7 bases, with 13 bases sitting between them. The CDR3 consists of 14 residues. Per the germline V gene, CDR1 is SGHTA and CDR2 is FQGNSA. The sample holds a few counts of this clone. CD45RO-negative, CCR7-positively selected cells formed the naive CD8 fraction, excluding terminally differentiated effector memory CD45RA+ cells. Every one of the donors was a Caucasian adult that lived in Nashville, Tennessee. Clones were read by immunoSEQ multiplex PCR, and TCRdb kept only the in-frame ones, dropping some. Seen here are approximately 600,000 clones, about 95% observed once, and the top ten hold 0.11%.

The receptor comes from a woman aged 25 to 45 in good health. The chain employs TRBV7-2 and TRBJ2-7; D is ambiguous. Material: naive CD8+ T cells sorted from blood. The CDR3 reads CASSLASLAVEQYF. The CDR3 nucleotides read TGTGCCAGCAGCTTAGCCTCTTTGGCGGTAGAGCAGTACTTC.